This T cell receptor beta chain is drawn from a study of OX40 agonist ivuxolimab in advanced cancers. At the level of the study: Patient treatment consisted of intravenous ivuxolimab administration every 2 weeks at 0.01 to 10 mg/kg. Melanoma, hepatocellular carcinoma, head and neck or renal cell cancer occurred in dose-escalation patients. Eligibility admitted prior anti-PD-1, anti-PD-L1 or anti-CTLA-4 therapy; about 40% had some. Study-wide points: Dose levels from 0.1 to 3.0 mg/kg saw CD4+ and CD8+ blood T cells expand clonally by week 6.

Concerning this clone itself: No antigen is known for it.

Clones were sequenced by immunoSEQ multiplex PCR, and TCRdb holds only the in-frame ones, with some missing. This sample has approximately 82,000 clones; 94% occur once, and the top ten carry 20%. The length of the CDR3 is 14 residues. Germline V gene lookup returns CDR1 SGHTA and CDR2 FQGTGA. J lost 9 bases, V lost 5 bases, and 10 bases had no gene match. This rearrangement joins TRBV7-3 to TRBJ2-1; 7 nucleotides match TRBD2. The material sequenced was CD4+ or CD8+ T cells sorted from blood, taken in a trial of the OX40 agonist ivuxolimab. This clonotype originated in an adult with an advanced solid tumor such as melanoma, head and neck, liver or kidney cancer. CDR3 sequence (DNA): TGTGCCAGCAGCCCCCTGGGGGGGGGAGCTGAGCAGTTCTTC. Protein sequence: CASSPLGGGAEQFF.